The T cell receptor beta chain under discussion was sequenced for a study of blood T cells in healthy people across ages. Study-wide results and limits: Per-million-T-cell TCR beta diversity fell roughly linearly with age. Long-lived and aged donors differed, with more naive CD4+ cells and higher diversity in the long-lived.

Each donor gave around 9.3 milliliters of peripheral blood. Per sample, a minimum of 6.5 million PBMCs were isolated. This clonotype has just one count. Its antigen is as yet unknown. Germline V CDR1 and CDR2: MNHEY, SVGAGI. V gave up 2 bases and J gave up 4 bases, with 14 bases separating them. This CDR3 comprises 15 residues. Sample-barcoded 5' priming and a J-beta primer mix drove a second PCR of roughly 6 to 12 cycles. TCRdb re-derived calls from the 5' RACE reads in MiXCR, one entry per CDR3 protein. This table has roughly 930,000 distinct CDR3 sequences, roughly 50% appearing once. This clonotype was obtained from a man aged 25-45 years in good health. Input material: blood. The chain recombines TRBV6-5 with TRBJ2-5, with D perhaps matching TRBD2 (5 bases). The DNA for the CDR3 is TGTGCCAGCAGTTACCGAGGGCGGAGGTCAGAGACCCAGTACTTC. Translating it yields CASSYRGRRSETQYF.